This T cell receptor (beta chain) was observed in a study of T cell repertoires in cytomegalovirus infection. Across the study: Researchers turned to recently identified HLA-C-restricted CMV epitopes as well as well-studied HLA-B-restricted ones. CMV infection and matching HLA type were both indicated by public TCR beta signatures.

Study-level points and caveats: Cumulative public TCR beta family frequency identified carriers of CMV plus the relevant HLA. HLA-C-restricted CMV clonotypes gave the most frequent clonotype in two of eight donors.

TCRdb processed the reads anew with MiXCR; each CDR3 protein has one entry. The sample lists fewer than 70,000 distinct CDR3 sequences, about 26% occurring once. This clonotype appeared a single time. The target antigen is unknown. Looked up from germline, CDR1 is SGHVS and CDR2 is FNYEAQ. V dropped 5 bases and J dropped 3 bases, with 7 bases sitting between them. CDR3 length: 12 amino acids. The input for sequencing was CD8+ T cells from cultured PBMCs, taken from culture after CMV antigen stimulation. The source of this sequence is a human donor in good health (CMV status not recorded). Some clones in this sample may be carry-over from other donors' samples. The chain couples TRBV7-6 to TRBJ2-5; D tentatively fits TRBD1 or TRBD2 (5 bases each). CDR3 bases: TGTGCCAGCAGCGGGGACGAAGAGACCCAGTACTTC. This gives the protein CASSGDEETQYF.